This TCR beta chain was recorded in a study of CD8 T cells in ankylosing spondylitis. Findings of the study overall: Both synovial fluid and blood in reactive arthritis had previously been reported to carry some motif variants. Relatively rare in peripheral blood, disease-linked clones were also CD8+.

It was by quantitative 5'-RACE with molecular barcodes that TCR beta libraries were made. TCRdb analysed the 5' RACE reads with MiXCR anew, one entry per CDR3 protein. The sample has about 250,000 distinct CDR3 sequences, around 8% seen once; the top ten hold around 4.8%. This CDR3 has 14 amino acids. The ends lost 6 bases at V and 3 bases at J; junction bases unmatched: 3. Germline V lookup: CDR1 SGHTA, CDR2 FQGNSA. Comments on this clonotype: Its antigen remains unidentified.

The V and J genes are TRBV7-2 and TRBJ2-5, with 11 nucleotides matching TRBD2. The clonotype originates from a female donor with ankylosing spondylitis or in good health (not recorded which). The sequencing input was blood, either unsorted or a sorted T cell fraction (not recorded which). Here the CDR3 DNA reads TGTGCCAGCAGATATAGCGGGAGGGAAGAGACCCAGTACTTC. Translating it yields CASRYSGREETQYF.